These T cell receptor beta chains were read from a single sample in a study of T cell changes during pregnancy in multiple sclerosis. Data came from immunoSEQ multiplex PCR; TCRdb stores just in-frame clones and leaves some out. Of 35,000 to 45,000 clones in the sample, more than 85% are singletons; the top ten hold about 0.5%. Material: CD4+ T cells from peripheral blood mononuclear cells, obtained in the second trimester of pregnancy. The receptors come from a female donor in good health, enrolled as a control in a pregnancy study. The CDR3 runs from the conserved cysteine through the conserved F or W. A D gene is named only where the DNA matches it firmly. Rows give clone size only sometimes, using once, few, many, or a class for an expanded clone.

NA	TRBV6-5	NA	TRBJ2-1	TGTGCCAGCAGTTACTACCTTGGCGGAGCGAACAATGAGCAGTTCTTC	CASSYYLGGANNEQFF
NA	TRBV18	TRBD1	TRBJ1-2	TGTGCCAGCTCACCCGACAGGGGGCGTCTAGGCTATGGCTACACCTTC	CASSPDRGRLGYGYTF
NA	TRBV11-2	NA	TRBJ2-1	TGTGCCAGCAGCTTCGGGGGGCTTCAATGGGGGGAAGAGCAGTTCTTC	CASSFGGLQWGEEQFF
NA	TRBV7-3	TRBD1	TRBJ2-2	TGTGCCAGCAGCCCCGGACAGGACCGTCCCGGGGAGCTGTTTTTT	CASSPGQDRPGELFF
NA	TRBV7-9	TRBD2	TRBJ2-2	TGTGCCAGCCGAATCGGGGCCTTTAGCGGGCCACTAAACACCGGGGAGCTGTTTTTT	CASRIGAFSGPLNTGELFF
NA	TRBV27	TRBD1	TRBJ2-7	TGTGCCAGCAAAGCGGGACAGGGTAACCACGAGCAGTACTTC	CASKAGQGNHEQYF
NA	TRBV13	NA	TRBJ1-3	TGTGCCAGCAGCTTAAGACAGGTGTTTGGAAACACCATATATTTT	CASSLRQVFGNTIYF
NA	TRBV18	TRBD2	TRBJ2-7	TGTGCCAGCTCACCACTCGGAAGCGGGGGGCTCTACGAGCAGTACTTC	CASSPLGSGGLYEQYF
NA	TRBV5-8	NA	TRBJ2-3	TGTGCCAGCAGCTCGAAGAGGGATACGCAGTATTTT	CASSSKRDTQYF
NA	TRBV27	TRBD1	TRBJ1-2	TGTGCCAGCGCTCGGGACAGCCAAGCCGGCGGCGGCTACACCTTC	CASARDSQAGGGYTF
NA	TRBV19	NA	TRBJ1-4	TGTGCCAGTACCATCGCAGCGGGGGGAGTGAACGAAAAACTGTTTTTT	CASTIAAGGVNEKLFF
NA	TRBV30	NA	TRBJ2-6	TGTGCCTGGAGTGACCAGGGGTTTGCTGGGGCCAACGTCCTGACTTTC	CAWSDQGFAGANVLTF
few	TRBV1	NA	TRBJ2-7	TGCACCAGCAGCCAAGATTGTGGCCCCGGGACTAGCGGCTCCTACGAGCAGTACTTC	CTSSQDCGPGTSGSYEQYF
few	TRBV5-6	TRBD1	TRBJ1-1	TGTGCCAGCAGCTTGGAATGGGGACAGGTGAACACTGAAGCTTTCTTT	CASSLEWGQVNTEAFF